A selection of T cell receptor beta chains follows, all from one sample in a study of T cells in Graves' hyperthyroidism and ophthalmopathy. A single record per CDR3 protein comes from TCRdb applying MiXCR to the multiplex PCR reads. The table shows over 400,000 distinct CDR3 sequences, with about 20% occurring only once. Sequences were obtained from blood. These receptor sequences come from an older woman with Graves' ophthalmopathy. The CDR3 runs from the conserved cysteine through the conserved F or W. A D gene is named only where the DNA matches it firmly. Some rows have no size entry. The others give once, few or many, or a class for an expanded clone.

clone_size j_call d_call v_call cdr3_aa cdr3_nt
once TRBJ2-7 TRBD2 TRBV6-2/TRBV6-3 CASSPSGRYEQYF TGTGCCAGCAGCCCTAGCGGGAGGTACGAGCAGTACTTC
few TRBJ1-1 NA TRBV20-1 CRATEHTEAFF TGCAGGGCGACAGAGCACACTGAAGCTTTCTTT
NA TRBJ2-3 NA TRBV10-1 CASSSSGRRIPTDTQYF TGCGCCAGCAGTTCCTCTGGGAGGAGAATACCTACAGATACGCAGTATTTT
few TRBJ1-5 NA TRBV6-4 CASSDSWGQPQHF TGTGCCAGCAGTGACTCATGGGGTCAGCCCCAGCATTTT
NA TRBJ1-1 NA TRBV12-3/TRBV12-4 CASSLMRGAHTEAFF TGTGCCAGCAGTTTGATGCGGGGGGCGCACACTGAAGCTTTCTTT
few TRBJ2-3 NA TRBV20-1 CSAPTGSRTDTQYF TGCAGTGCACCAACAGGGAGTCGCACAGATACGCAGTATTTT
NA TRBJ2-1 TRBD2 TRBV24-1 CATSASPGTSGPTSSYNEQFF TGTGCCACCAGTGCCTCTCCCGGGACTAGCGGGCCCACGAGCTCCTACAATGAGCAGTTCTTC
NA TRBJ1-1 TRBD1 TRBV20-1 CSATDRVISTEAFF TGCAGTGCTACGGACAGGGTGATTAGTACTGAAGCTTTCTTT
NA TRBJ2-1 NA TRBV12-3/TRBV12-4 CASSFDRQDEQFF TGTGCCAGCAGTTTCGACAGGCAAGATGAGCAGTTCTTC
NA TRBJ2-7 NA TRBV5-1 CASSPGLGDYEQYF TGCGCCAGCAGCCCCGGCCTAGGGGACTACGAGCAGTACTTC
many TRBJ1-1 NA TRBV27 CASSFRPENTEAFF TGTGCCAGCAGTTTCCGACCCGAGAACACTGAAGCTTTCTTT
NA TRBJ1-4 NA TRBV11-2 CASSMDGWEEKLFF TGTGCCAGCAGCATGGACGGATGGGAGGAAAAACTGTTTTTT
few TRBJ1-1 NA TRBV7-6 CASSLAHGIPDGAFF TGTGCCAGCAGCTTAGCGCACGGGATCCCGGATGGAGCTTTCTTT
once TRBJ1-1 NA TRBV6-1 CASSEAGGALEAFF TGTGCCAGCAGTGAAGCAGGGGGGGCCCTTGAAGCTTTCTTT
few TRBJ1-2 NA TRBV5-5 CASSLVSGFGYTF TGTGCCAGCAGCTTGGTATCGGGTTTTGGCTACACCTTC
NA TRBJ1-1 NA TRBV12-3/TRBV12-4 CASSFSRGRNTEAFF TGTGCCAGCAGTTTCTCCCGGGGCAGGAACACTGAAGCTTTCTTT
many TRBJ2-2 NA TRBV28 CASGLRNRELFF TGTGCCAGCGGCTTAAGGAACCGGGAGCTGTTTTTT
few TRBJ1-2 NA TRBV28 CASSSQNGISYGYTF TGTGCCAGCAGTTCTCAGAACGGGATTTCTTATGGCTACACCTTC
few TRBJ1-2 NA TRBV6-1 CASSEADRTF TGTGCCAGCAGTGAAGCGGACCGGACCTTC
many TRBJ1-1 NA TRBV3-1 CASSQRNTEAFF TGTGCCAGCAGCCAAAGAAACACTGAAGCTTTCTTT
few TRBJ1-6 NA TRBV12-3/TRBV12-4 CASSPVQGLPGSPLHF TGTGCCAGCAGTCCCGTCCAGGGGCTGCCCGGCTCACCCCTCCACTTT
few TRBJ2-2 NA TRBV19 CASSTRVAGELFF TGTGCCAGTAGTACCAGGGTGGCCGGGGAGCTGTTTTTT
many TRBJ2-7 NA TRBV24-1 CATTEGDTAYEQYF TGTGCCACCACCGAAGGCGACACCGCCTACGAGCAGTACTTC
NA TRBJ2-7 NA TRBV7-2 CASSLSFGSYEQYF TGTGCCAGCAGCTTATCGTTTGGTAGCTACGAGCAGTACTTC
few TRBJ2-5 TRBD2 TRBV27 CASSFAGRGETQYF TGTGCCAGCAGTTTTGCGGGGAGGGGAGAGACCCAGTACTTC
NA TRBJ1-1 NA TRBV20-1 CSASLGAAGAFF TGCAGTGCTAGTTTGGGTGCCGCGGGAGCTTTCTTT
few TRBJ2-1 NA TRBV11-2 CASSVGGGPPNEQFF TGTGCCAGCAGCGTGGGAGGAGGGCCCCCCAATGAGCAGTTCTTC
few TRBJ2-7 NA TRBV7-6 CASSLVQDEQYF TGTGCCAGCAGCTTAGTTCAAGACGAGCAGTACTTC
many TRBJ1-1 NA TRBV28 CASSLLNTEAFF TGTGCCAGCAGTTTATTAAACACTGAAGCTTTCTTT
NA TRBJ1-6 NA TRBV12-3/TRBV12-4 CASSFQGISSYNSPLHF TGTGCCAGCAGTTTTCAAGGGATTAGCTCCTATAATTCACCCCTCCACTTT
NA TRBJ2-1 NA TRBV7-2 CASSLTSSNEQFF TGTGCCAGCAGCTTAACTTCTAGCAATGAGCAGTTCTTC
many TRBJ2-3 NA TRBV27 CASSSPRGGAFSTDTQYF TGTGCCAGCAGTTCTCCAAGGGGTGGAGCATTTAGCACAGATACGCAGTATTTT
many TRBJ1-2 NA TRBV27 CASSLSDGPNYGYTF TGTGCCAGCAGTTTATCGGACGGCCCTAACTATGGCTACACCTTC
NA TRBJ2-6 NA TRBV29-1 CSVWGGPGANVLTF TGCAGCGTTTGGGGGGGGCCTGGGGCCAACGTCCTGACTTTC
few TRBJ1-2 TRBD1 TRBV20-1 CSPSAGGNYGYTF TGCAGCCCCTCGGCAGGGGGAAACTATGGCTACACCTTC
many TRBJ2-7 NA TRBV11-2 CASSLSEPTYEQYF TGTGCCAGCAGCCTTAGCGAACCTACCTACGAGCAGTACTTC
NA TRBJ2-1 TRBD2 TRBV12-5 CASGLVVGTSGRLNNEQFF TGTGCTAGTGGTTTGGTAGTCGGGACTAGCGGGAGATTAAACAATGAGCAGTTCTTC
many TRBJ2-5 TRBD2 TRBV20-1 CSATGTRDQETQYF TGCAGTGCAACTGGGACTAGAGATCAAGAGACCCAGTACTTC
many TRBJ2-1 NA TRBV2 CASSADGKNYNEQFF TGTGCCAGCAGTGCTGACGGGAAAAACTACAATGAGCAGTTCTTC
few TRBJ1-6 NA TRBV5-1 CASTQGGNSPLHF TGCGCCAGCACACAAGGGGGAAATTCACCCCTCCACTTT
NA TRBJ2-3 NA TRBV6-5 CASSYSRLSTDTQYF TGTGCCAGCAGTTACTCCAGACTGAGCACAGATACGCAGTATTTT
few TRBJ2-7 NA TRBV5-1 CASSLTQGGEQYF TGCGCCAGCAGCTTGACCCAAGGTGGGGAGCAGTACTTC